The 3 T cell receptor beta chains presented below share a single source sample, sequenced in a study of shared clonotypes between healthy human individuals. Terminally differentiated effector memory CD45RA+ cells were left out of the naive CD8 fraction, which was CD45RO-negative and positively selected for CCR7. Measured with immunoSEQ multiplex PCR; TCRdb has only the in-frame clones, and not every one. In the table there are around 2,000,000 clones, approximately 94% of which are singletons. The sequenced sample was naive CD8+ T cells sorted from blood. The origin of the receptors is a man between 18 and 29 years old in good health.

The V call is TRBV10-3, the J call TRBJ2-5; either TRBD1 or TRBD2 may fit D (5 bases each). The CDR3 sequence is 15 residues long. Trimming removed 0 bases at V and 3 bases at J, with 11 bases between. CDR1 is ENHRY, CDR2 SYGVKD, per germline. Here the CDR3 reads CAISESSGDEETQYF. The CDR3 DNA sequence: TGTGCCATCAGTGAGTCGTCCGGGGACGAAGAGACCCAGTACTTC.

The chain joins TRBV5-1 to TRBJ2-3; the D gene is possibly TRBD1 (6 bases). CDR1 is SGHRS and CDR2 is YFSETQ in the germline V gene. Trimming removed 0 bases at V and 6 bases at J, with 14 bases between. The CDR3 spans 15 residues. The CDR3 loop is CASSLGGQQLDTQYF. The CDR3, as DNA: TGCGCCAGCAGCTTGGGGGGGCAGCAACTGGATACGCAGTATTTT.

The CDR3 nucleotides are TGTGCCATCAGTGTAGGTATCCCGGAGCCCCAGCATTTT. Translating gives CAISVGIPEPQHF. The V and J genes are TRBV10-3 and TRBJ1-5; D gene unclear. Germline V lookup: CDR1 ENHRY, CDR2 SYGVKD. V was shortened by 4 bases and J by 8 bases, with 12 bases between the two germline ends. The CDR3 has 13 residues.